Listed below are T cell receptor beta chains from one sample, sequenced in a study of regulatory T cells in long-lasting Graves disease. TCRdb recomputed calls from the multiplex PCR reads with MiXCR, one row per CDR3 protein. The table records approximately 470,000 distinct CDR3 sequences, about 20% of them present only once. Sample: peripheral blood mononuclear cells (PBMCs), taken when the disease was refractory, from a patient treated with antithyroid drugs. These TCRs come from a female donor with Graves disease. Each CDR3 is given with its conserved first and last residue.

cdr3_aa j_call v_call
CASGLVASNRQFF TRBJ2-1 TRBV12-5
CASSFVDNTGELFF TRBJ2-2 TRBV28
CASSPTGSSYNEQFF TRBJ2-1 TRBV28
CASRDRGGGWVQYF TRBJ2-4 TRBV2
CASSLDGREGEQYF TRBJ2-7 TRBV27
CASSPTEGYYGYTF TRBJ1-2 TRBV7-2
CASSRAEGSRAFF TRBJ1-1 TRBV12-3/TRBV12-4
CASSLGTGGFDEQFF TRBJ2-1 TRBV5-1
CASSPTWQMGEKLFF TRBJ1-4 TRBV18
CASGQGKLYGYTF TRBJ1-2 TRBV6-1
CSVGTSLSYEQYF TRBJ2-7 TRBV29-1
CASSFSEYSGANVLTF TRBJ2-6 TRBV5-1
CASSQRTGKEAFF TRBJ1-1 TRBV27
CASSLYREGTGELFF TRBJ2-2 TRBV7-2
CASSLPRGGYTF TRBJ1-2 TRBV28
CASSLQRLGYEQYF TRBJ2-7 TRBV7-2
CASSQASNYGYTF TRBJ1-2 TRBV4-2
CASSELDIDQPQHF TRBJ1-5 TRBV6-1
CASSNMGFGGYTF TRBJ1-2 TRBV27
CASSPGWGAGANVLTF TRBJ2-6 TRBV18
CATSEGRGSGYTF TRBJ1-2 TRBV24-1
CASSFDRTRLASYTGELFF TRBJ2-2 TRBV5-1
CASSSSPNYGCTF TRBJ1-2 TRBV27
CASNSASGLAAADTQYF TRBJ2-3 TRBV28
CASSYYGLAGAEQYF TRBJ2-7 TRBV6-2/TRBV6-3
CSTKGWPGANVLTF TRBJ2-6 TRBV20-1
CASRPTTPDLKMNTEAFF TRBJ1-1 TRBV5-1
CASSRIDRLWAKNIQYF TRBJ2-4 TRBV28
CASSFFQGSYEQYF TRBJ2-7 TRBV28
CASSTSMGDEQYF TRBJ2-7 TRBV9
CSALGQVSSGANVLTF TRBJ2-6 TRBV29-1
CASSEGGEGHNTGELFF TRBJ2-2 TRBV5-1
CATLGENTEAFF TRBJ1-1 TRBV15
CASSLTGQRDFWETQYF TRBJ2-5 TRBV27
CAWSHSQETQYF TRBJ2-5 TRBV30
CAISLGYGYTF TRBJ1-2 TRBV28
CASSQGRRGYTF TRBJ1-2 TRBV7-9
CASRDRSTDTQYF TRBJ2-3 TRBV19
CASSAAQVTTYNEQFF TRBJ2-1 TRBV5-6
CASSLGNLAKNIQYF TRBJ2-4 TRBV28
CSARGPSDAETQYF TRBJ2-5 TRBV29-1
CAISAGRSRRGYTF TRBJ1-2 TRBV10-3
CASNLGGDYEQYF TRBJ2-7 TRBV6-1
CASSYSFFTPYEQYF TRBJ2-7 TRBV6-6
CAISNTDTGRGGYTF TRBJ1-2 TRBV10-3
CSVGWAEWQFF TRBJ2-1 TRBV29-1
CASSLGRGTASTDTQYF TRBJ2-3 TRBV5-1
CASRARQVSEAFF TRBJ1-1 TRBV12-3/TRBV12-4
CASSYKGSYEQYF TRBJ2-7 TRBV7-2
CASTQRQGLQPQHF TRBJ1-5 TRBV6-1
CASSLVVEQPQHF TRBJ1-5 TRBV7-2
CASLRLPNTGELFF TRBJ2-2 TRBV19
CASSPDGARGYGYTF TRBJ1-2 TRBV5-1
CASSHGGGGNEKLFF TRBJ1-4 TRBV3-1
CASSFLQGGDEQYF TRBJ2-7 TRBV7-2
CASSFSTELFF TRBJ2-2 TRBV6-5
CASSDRGPGYTF TRBJ1-2 TRBV2
CASSQWREETQYF TRBJ2-5 TRBV4-1
CASSTLVGTEAFF TRBJ1-1 TRBV28